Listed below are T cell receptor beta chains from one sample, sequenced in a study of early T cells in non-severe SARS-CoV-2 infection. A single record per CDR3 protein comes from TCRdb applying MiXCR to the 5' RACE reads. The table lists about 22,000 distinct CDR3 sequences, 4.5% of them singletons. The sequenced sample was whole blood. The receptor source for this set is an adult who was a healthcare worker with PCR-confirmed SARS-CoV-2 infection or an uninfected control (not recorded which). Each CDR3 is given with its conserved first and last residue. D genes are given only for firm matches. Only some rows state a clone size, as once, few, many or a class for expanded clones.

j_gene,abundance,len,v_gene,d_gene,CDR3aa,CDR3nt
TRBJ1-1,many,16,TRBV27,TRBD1,CASSLFPFTGGTEAFF,TGTGCCAGCAGTTTATTCCCCTTTACAGGGGGCACTGAAGCTTTCTTT
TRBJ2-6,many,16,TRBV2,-,CASSEKDSSGANVLTF,TGTGCCAGCAGCGAGAAGGACAGCTCTGGGGCCAACGTCCTGACTTTC
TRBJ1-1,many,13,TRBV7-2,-,CASSLGTVTEAFF,TGTGCCAGCAGCTTAGGGACAGTCACTGAAGCTTTCTTT
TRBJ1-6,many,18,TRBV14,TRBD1,CASSRPGQGLSYNSPLHF,TGTGCCAGCAGCCGCCCGGGACAGGGTCTCTCCTATAATTCACCCCTCCACTTT
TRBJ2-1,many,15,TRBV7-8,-,CASSLGVLSYNEQFF,TGTGCCAGCAGCTTAGGAGTGCTCTCCTACAATGAGCAGTTCTTC
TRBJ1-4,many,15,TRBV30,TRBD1,CAWSKGQGTNEKLFF,TGTGCCTGGAGTAAAGGACAGGGGACTAATGAAAAACTGTTTTTT
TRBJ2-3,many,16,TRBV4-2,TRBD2,CASSQVGTSGSDTQYF,TGTGCCAGCAGCCAAGTTGGGACTAGCGGTTCAGATACGCAGTATTTT
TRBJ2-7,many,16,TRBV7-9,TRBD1,CASSLPTGTGGDEQYF,TGTGCCAGCAGCTTACCTACGGGGACAGGGGGGGACGAGCAGTACTTC
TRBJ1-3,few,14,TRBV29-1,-,CSVASRGYGNTIYF,TGCAGCGTTGCGTCTCGGGGATACGGAAACACCATATATTTT
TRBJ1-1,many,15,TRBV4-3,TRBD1,CASSSMTGRGTEAFF,TGCGCCAGCAGCTCGATGACAGGGAGAGGGACTGAAGCTTTCTTT
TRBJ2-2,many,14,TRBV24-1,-,CATSGRGNTGELFF,TGTGCCACCAGTGGCAGGGGGAACACCGGGGAGCTGTTTTTT
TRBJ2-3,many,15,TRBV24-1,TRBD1,CATSAGQGRTDTQYF,TGTGCCACCAGTGCGGGACAGGGGAGAACAGATACGCAGTATTTT
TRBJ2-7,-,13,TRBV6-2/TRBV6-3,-,CASSAYREHEQYF,TGTGCCAGCAGTGCCTACAGGGAGCACGAGCAGTACTTC
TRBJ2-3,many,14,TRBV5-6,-,CASSRGTLADTQYF,TGTGCCAGCAGCCGGGGGACACTGGCAGATACGCAGTATTTT
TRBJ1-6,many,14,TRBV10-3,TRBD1,CAISDHRGDSPLHF,TGTGCCATCAGTGACCACAGGGGGGATTCACCCCTCCACTTT
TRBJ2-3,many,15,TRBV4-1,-,CASSHIGTGTDTQYF,TGCGCCAGCAGCCACATCGGGACTGGTACAGATACGCAGTATTTT
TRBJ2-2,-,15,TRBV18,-,CASRTPRGYTGELFF,TGTGCCAGCCGAACACCTCGAGGGTACACCGGGGAGCTGTTTTTT
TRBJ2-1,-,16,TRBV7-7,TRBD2,CASSMGTSGGLGEQFF,TGTGCCAGCAGCATGGGGACTAGCGGGGGCCTGGGTGAGCAGTTCTTC
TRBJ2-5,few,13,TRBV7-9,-,CASSLQGPRTQYF,TGTGCCAGCAGCCTCCAGGGGCCCCGGACCCAGTACTTC
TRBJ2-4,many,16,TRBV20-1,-,CSASVVGALAKNIQYF,TGCAGTGCTAGTGTGGTGGGGGCGCTGGCCAAAAACATTCAGTACTTC
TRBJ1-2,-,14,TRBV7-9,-,CASSSAGRHYGYTF,TGTGCCAGCAGCTCCGCAGGGCGACACTATGGCTACACCTTC
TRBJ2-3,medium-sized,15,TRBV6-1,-,CASSGWRLGTDTQYF,TGTGCCAGCAGTGGGTGGAGGTTGGGCACAGATACGCAGTATTTT
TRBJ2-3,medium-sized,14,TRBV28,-,CASSKRGRADTQYF,TGTGCCAGCAGTAAAAGGGGAAGGGCAGATACGCAGTATTTT
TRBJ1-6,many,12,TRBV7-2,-,CASSGEFSPLHF,TGTGCCAGCAGCGGAGAGTTTTCACCCCTCCACTTT
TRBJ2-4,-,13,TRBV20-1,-,CSATKTGMNIQYF,TGCAGTGCTACTAAAACAGGGATGAACATTCAGTACTTC
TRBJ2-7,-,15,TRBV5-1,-,CASSLPNDSNYEQYF,TGCGCCAGCAGCCTCCCCAACGACAGTAACTACGAGCAGTACTTC
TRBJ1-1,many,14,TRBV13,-,CASSVLGHDTEAFF,TGTGCCAGCAGCGTCCTTGGCCACGACACTGAAGCTTTCTTT
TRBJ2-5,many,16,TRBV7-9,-,CASSRAGVMSQETQYF,TGTGCCAGCAGCCGCGCAGGGGTAATGAGCCAAGAGACCCAGTACTTC
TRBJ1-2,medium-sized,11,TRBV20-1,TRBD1,CSGQGDYGYTF,TGCAGCGGACAGGGCGACTATGGCTACACCTTC
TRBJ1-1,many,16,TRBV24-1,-,CATSDSPGGRRTEAFF,TGTGCCACCAGTGATTCGCCCGGGGGAAGAAGAACTGAAGCTTTCTTT
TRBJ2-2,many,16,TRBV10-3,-,CAISVGRDVDTGELFF,TGTGCCATCAGTGTTGGAAGGGACGTCGACACCGGGGAGCTGTTTTTT
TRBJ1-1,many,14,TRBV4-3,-,CASSQVLGNTEAFF,TGCGCCAGCAGCCAAGTGTTGGGTAACACTGAAGCTTTCTTT
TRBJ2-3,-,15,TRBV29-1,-,CSVEETDRSTDTQYF,TGCAGCGTTGAAGAAACAGACCGGAGCACAGATACGCAGTATTTT
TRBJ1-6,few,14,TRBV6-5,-,CASSSRDIRFPLHF,TGTGCCAGCAGTTCCCGGGACATAAGGTTCCCCCTCCACTTT
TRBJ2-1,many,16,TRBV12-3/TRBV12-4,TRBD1,CASNRQGSLSYNEQFF,TGTGCCAGCAACAGACAGGGGTCCCTCTCCTACAATGAGCAGTTCTTC
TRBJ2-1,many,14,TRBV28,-,CASILGGSYNEQFF,TGTGCCAGCATTCTTGGGGGCTCCTACAATGAGCAGTTCTTC
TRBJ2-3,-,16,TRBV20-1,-,CSATTPRTHSTDTQYF,TGCAGTGCAACAACACCTAGGACCCATAGCACAGATACGCAGTATTTT
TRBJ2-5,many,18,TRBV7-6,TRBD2,CASSLGAGALAGAETQYF,TGTGCCAGCAGCTTAGGGGCCGGAGCACTAGCGGGGGCAGAGACCCAGTACTTC
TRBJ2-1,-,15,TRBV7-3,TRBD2,CASSLTSGGRIEQFF,TGTGCCAGCAGCCTGACTAGCGGGGGGCGTATTGAGCAGTTCTTC
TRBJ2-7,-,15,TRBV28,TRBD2,CASFPGTSGAYEQYF,TGTGCCAGCTTCCCCGGGACTAGCGGGGCCTACGAGCAGTACTTC
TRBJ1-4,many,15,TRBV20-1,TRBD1,CSATVPGTGNEKLFF,TGCAGTGCTACAGTCCCCGGGACAGGGAACGAAAAACTGTTTTTT
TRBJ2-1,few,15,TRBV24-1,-,CATSVSPYLTNEQFF,TGTGCCACCAGTGTAAGTCCGTACCTAACGAATGAGCAGTTCTTC
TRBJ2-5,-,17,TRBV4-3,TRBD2,CASSQVASGGAWETQYF,TGCGCCAGCAGCCAAGTTGCTAGCGGGGGGGCCTGGGAGACCCAGTACTTC
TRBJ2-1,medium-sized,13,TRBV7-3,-,CASSLGTANEQFF,TGTGCCAGCAGCTTAGGGACTGCCAATGAGCAGTTCTTC
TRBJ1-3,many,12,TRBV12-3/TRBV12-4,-,CASSLVHSTIYF,TGTGCCAGCAGTTTAGTCCACAGCACCATATATTTT